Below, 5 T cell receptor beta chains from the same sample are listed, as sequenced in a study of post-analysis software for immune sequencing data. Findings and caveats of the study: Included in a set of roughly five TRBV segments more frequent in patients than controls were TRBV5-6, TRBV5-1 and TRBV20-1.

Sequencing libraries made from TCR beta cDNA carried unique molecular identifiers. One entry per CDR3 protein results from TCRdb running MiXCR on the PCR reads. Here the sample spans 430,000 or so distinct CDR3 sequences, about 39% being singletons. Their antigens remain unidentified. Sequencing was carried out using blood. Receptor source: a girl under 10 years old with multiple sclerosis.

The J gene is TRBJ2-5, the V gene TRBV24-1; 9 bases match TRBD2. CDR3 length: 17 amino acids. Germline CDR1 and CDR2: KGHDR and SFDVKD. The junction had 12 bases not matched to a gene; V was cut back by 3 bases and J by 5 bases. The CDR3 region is CATSDGTSNRGRETQYF. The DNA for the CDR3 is TGTGCCACCAGTGATGGGACTAGCAACAGGGGCAGGGAGACCCAGTACTTC.

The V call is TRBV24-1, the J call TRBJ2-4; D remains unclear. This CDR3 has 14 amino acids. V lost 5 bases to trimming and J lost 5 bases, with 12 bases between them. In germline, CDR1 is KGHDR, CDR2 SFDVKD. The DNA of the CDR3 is TGTGCCACCAGTGGCAAGGGTCCGGAAAACATTCAGTACTTC. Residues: CATSGKGPENIQYF.

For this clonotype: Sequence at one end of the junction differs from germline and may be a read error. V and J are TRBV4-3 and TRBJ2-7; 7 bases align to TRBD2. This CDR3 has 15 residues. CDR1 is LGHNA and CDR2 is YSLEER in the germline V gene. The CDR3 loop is CASSQGVAGSYEQYF. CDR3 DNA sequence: TGCGCCAGCAGTCAAGGGGTAGCGGGTTCCTACGAGCAGTACTTC.

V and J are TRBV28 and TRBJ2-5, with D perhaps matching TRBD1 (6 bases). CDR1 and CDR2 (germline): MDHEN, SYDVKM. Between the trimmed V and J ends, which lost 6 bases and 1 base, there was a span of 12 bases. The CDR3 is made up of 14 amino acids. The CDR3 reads CASRTQGPQETQYF. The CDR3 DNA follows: TGTGCCAGCAGGACACAGGGCCCCCAAGAGACCCAGTACTTC.

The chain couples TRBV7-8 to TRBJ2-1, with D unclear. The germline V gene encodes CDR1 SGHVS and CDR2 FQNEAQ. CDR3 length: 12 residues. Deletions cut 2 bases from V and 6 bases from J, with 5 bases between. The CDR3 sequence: CASSLKGNEQFF. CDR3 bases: TGTGCCAGCAGCTTAAAGGGCAATGAGCAGTTCTTC. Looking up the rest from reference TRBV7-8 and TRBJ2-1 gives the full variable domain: GAGVSQSPRYKVAKRGQDVALRCDPISGHVSLFWYQQALGQGPEFLTYFQNEAQLDKSGLPSDRFFAERPEGSVSTLKIQRTQQEDSAVYLCASSLKGNEQFFGPGTRLTVL.